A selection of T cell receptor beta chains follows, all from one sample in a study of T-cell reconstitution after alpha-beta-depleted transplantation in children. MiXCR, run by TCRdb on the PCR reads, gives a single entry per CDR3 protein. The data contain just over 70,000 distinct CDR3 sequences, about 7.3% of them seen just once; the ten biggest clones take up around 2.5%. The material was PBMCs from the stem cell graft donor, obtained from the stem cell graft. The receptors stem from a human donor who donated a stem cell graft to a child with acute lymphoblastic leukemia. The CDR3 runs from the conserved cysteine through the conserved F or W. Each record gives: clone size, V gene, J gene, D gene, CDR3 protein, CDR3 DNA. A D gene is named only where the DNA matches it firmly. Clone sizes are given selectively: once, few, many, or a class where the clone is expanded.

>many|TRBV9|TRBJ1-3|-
CASSVSPPASVGNTIYF
TGTGCCAGCAGCGTATCACCCCCCGCATCGGTTGGAAACACCATATATTTT
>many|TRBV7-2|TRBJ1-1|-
CASSPSLGSSGTEAFF
TGTGCCAGCAGCCCGAGCCTAGGATCCTCGGGCACTGAAGCTTTCTTT
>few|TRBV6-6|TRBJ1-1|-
CASRERGGASTEAFF
TGTGCCAGCAGAGAGAGAGGGGGGGCGAGCACTGAAGCTTTCTTT
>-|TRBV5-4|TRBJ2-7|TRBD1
CASSSYHGQVTTYEQYF
TGTGCCAGCAGCTCTTATCACGGACAGGTAACCACCTACGAGCAGTACTTC
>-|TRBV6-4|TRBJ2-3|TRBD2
CASSYLAGEGDTQYF
TGTGCCAGCAGTTACTTAGCGGGGGAGGGAGATACGCAGTATTTT
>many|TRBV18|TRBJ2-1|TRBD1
CASSPDRGYNEQFF
TGTGCCAGCTCACCGGACAGGGGCTACAATGAGCAGTTCTTC
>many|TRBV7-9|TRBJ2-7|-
CASSTSTGFYEQYF
TGTGCCAGCAGCACATCGACAGGCTTCTACGAGCAGTACTTC
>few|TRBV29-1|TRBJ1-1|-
CSVSGLAFF
TGCAGCGTTTCAGGGTTGGCTTTCTTT
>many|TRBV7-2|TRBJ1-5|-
CASSLRMQQPQHF
TGTGCCAGCAGCTTAAGGATGCAGCAGCCCCAGCATTTT
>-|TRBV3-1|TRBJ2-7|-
CASTLSDGPQYF
TGTGCCAGCACCCTCAGTGATGGCCCCCAGTACTTC
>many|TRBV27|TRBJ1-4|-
CASSPRRQNEKLFF
TGTGCCAGCAGTCCAAGACGGCAGAATGAAAAACTGTTTTTT